The rows below give T cell receptor beta chains drawn from one sample of a study of CD8 T cells in Susac syndrome. Via MiXCR, TCRdb re-called the immunoSEQ multiplex PCR reads, giving one row per CDR3 protein. The sample carries approximately 180,000 distinct CDR3 sequences, approximately 93% recorded once. Sequenced: CD4+ T cells from PBMCs. These receptors were obtained from a human donor with multiple sclerosis. The conserved cysteine and the conserved F or W are not part of the CDR3 here. The order of the fields is D gene, V gene, J gene, CDR3 protein. A D gene is named only where the DNA matches it firmly.

TRBD1	TRBV3-1	TRBJ1-6	ASSPGTGEGPLH
TRBD2	TRBV10-3	TRBJ2-1	AISGQRGSYNEQF
TRBD1	TRBV6-2/TRBV6-3	TRBJ1-2	ASSNRGRGYT
-	TRBV18	TRBJ1-5	ASSPGRYSNQPQH
-	TRBV5-1	TRBJ1-6	ASSLIGQTNSPLH
-	TRBV9	TRBJ1-6	ASSVGPGGRGSPLH
TRBD2	TRBV7-2	TRBJ2-3	ASSRRLAGVTDTQY
-	TRBV9	TRBJ2-5	ASSVARAAGQETQY
-	TRBV29-1	TRBJ1-2	SVSTGRRVYGYT
-	TRBV30	TRBJ1-1	ALGTTEAF
-	TRBV3-1	TRBJ2-1	ASSQERGSEQF
TRBD1	TRBV6-7	TRBJ2-2	ASSYPRTGANTGELF
TRBD1	TRBV18	TRBJ2-7	ASSPPGQDTYEQY
-	TRBV7-3	TRBJ2-2	ASSFRRANTGELF
-	TRBV27	TRBJ1-1	ASSLFAGTVNTEAF
-	TRBV7-9	TRBJ1-1	ASSLVLANLGAEAF
-	TRBV25-1	TRBJ1-6	ASPSKGTPSSYNSPLH
-	TRBV20-1	TRBJ2-4	SAPLPGKNIQY
-	TRBV18	TRBJ2-5	ASSPANNIQETQY
-	TRBV19	TRBJ1-2	ASRPGRLEGGYT
-	TRBV6-2/TRBV6-3	TRBJ1-5	ASSYSRPNQPQH
-	TRBV6-5	TRBJ1-3	ASDRVLTGNTIY
-	TRBV5-1	TRBJ1-1	ASSLAGALSNTEAF
-	TRBV19	TRBJ2-5	ASSILGETQY
-	TRBV2	TRBJ1-1	ASNRRDTEAF
TRBD1	TRBV24-1	TRBJ2-1	ATSDWGTANYNEQF
TRBD2	TRBV18	TRBJ2-5	ASSPRTSRGETQY
-	TRBV24-1	TRBJ2-5	ATSDLKGERQETQY
TRBD2	TRBV28	TRBJ2-3	AALRGGQDTQY
-	TRBV3-1	TRBJ1-5	ASSQGQGINQPQH
-	TRBV5-1	TRBJ2-2	ASSLEGQVGAGELF
-	TRBV7-8	TRBJ2-7	ASSPSGYPAEQY
TRBD1	TRBV5-1	TRBJ2-1	ASAPDSGTGKWDEQF
TRBD2	TRBV3-1	TRBJ2-3	ASSQAPSGRASTDTQY
TRBD2	TRBV30	TRBJ2-5	AWSFTSGETQY
-	TRBV12-3/TRBV12-4	TRBJ1-3	ASTPRRVPENTIY
-	TRBV5-1	TRBJ2-5	ASSSGARVGSQETQY
-	TRBV12-3/TRBV12-4	TRBJ2-7	ASSLLPEYEQY
-	TRBV5-1	TRBJ1-2	ASSGGTNYGYT
-	TRBV3-1	TRBJ1-2	ASSQAGGRANYGYT
TRBD1	TRBV4-1	TRBJ1-1	ASSQETGGWNTEAF
-	TRBV2	TRBJ2-3	ASRKGVANTATDTQY
TRBD2	TRBV5-1	TRBJ2-5	ASSFQRGYQETQY
-	TRBV19	TRBJ1-2	ASSIGPLGDGYT
-	TRBV7-9	TRBJ2-7	ASNQSYEQY
TRBD1	TRBV7-9	TRBJ1-1	ASSFWTGGAIEAF
-	TRBV7-9	TRBJ1-4	ASSLGTVEKLF
-	TRBV20-1	TRBJ2-1	SARDPLGTHNEQF
TRBD2	TRBV6-5	TRBJ2-7	ASSRSGSTHEQY
-	TRBV11-2	TRBJ1-5	ASSLVLDRHNQPQH
-	TRBV5-4	TRBJ2-1	ASSLATGDEQF
TRBD1	TRBV27	TRBJ1-1	ASNRDRGTEAF
-	TRBV5-1	TRBJ2-5	ASSLVFETQY